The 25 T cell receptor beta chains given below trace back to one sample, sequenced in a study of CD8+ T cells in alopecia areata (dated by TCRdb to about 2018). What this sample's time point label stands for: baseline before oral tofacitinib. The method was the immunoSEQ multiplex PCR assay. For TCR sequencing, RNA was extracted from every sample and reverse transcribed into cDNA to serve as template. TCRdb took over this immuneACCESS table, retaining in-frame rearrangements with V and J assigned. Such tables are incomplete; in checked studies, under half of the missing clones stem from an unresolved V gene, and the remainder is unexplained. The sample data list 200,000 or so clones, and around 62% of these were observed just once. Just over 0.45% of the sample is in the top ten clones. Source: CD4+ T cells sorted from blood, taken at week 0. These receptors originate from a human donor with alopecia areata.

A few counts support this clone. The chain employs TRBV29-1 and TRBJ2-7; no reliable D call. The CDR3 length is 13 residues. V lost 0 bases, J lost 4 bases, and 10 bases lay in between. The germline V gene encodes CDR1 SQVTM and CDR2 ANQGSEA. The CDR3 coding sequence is TGCAGCGTTGAAGATCACGCCCAGTACGAGCAGTACTTC. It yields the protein CSVEDHAQYEQYF.

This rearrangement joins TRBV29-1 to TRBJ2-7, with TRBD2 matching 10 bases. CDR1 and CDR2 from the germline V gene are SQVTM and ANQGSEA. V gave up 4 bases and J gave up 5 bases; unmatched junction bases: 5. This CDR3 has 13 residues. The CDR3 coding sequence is TGCAGCGTTGGGGGACTAGCGATCCACGAGCAGTACTTC. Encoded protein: CSVGGLAIHEQYF.

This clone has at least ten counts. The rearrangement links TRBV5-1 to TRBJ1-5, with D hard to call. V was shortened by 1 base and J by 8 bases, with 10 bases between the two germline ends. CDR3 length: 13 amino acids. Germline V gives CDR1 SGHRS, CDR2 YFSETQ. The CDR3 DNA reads TGCGCCAGCAGCTTGAACAGCAAGGAGCCCCAGCATTTT. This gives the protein CASSLNSKEPQHF.

Here the CDR3 reads CASNDSPGNTEAFF. In DNA form, the CDR3 reads TGTGCCAGCAACGACAGCCCCGGAAACACTGAAGCTTTCTTT. The rearrangement uses TRBV2 and TRBJ1-1; D might be TRBD1 (5 bases). Germline-derived CDR1 and CDR2 are SNHLY and FYNNEI. The CDR3 totals 14 residues. The V end lost 7 bases, the J end lost 2 bases, and 14 bases lay between the germline ends.

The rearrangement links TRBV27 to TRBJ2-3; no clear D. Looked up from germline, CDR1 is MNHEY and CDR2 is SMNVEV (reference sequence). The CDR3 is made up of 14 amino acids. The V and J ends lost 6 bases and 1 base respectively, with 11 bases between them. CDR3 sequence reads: CASRLEAGTDTQYF. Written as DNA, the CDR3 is TGTGCCAGCAGGCTAGAGGCGGGCACAGATACGCAGTATTTT.

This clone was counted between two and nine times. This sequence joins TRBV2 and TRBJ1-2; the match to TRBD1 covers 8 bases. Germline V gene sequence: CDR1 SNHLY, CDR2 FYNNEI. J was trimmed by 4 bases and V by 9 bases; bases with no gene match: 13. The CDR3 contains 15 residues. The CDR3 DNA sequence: TGTGCCAGTCAGGGAACAGGGGGGATAGGCTATGGCTACACCTTC. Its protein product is CASQGTGGIGYGYTF. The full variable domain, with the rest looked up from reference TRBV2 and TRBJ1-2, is EPEVTQTPSHQVTQMGQEVILRCVPISNHLYFYWYRQILGQKVEFLVSFYNNEISEKSEIFDDQFSVERPDGSNFTLKIRSTKLEDSAMYFCASQGTGGIGYGYTFGSGTRLTVV.

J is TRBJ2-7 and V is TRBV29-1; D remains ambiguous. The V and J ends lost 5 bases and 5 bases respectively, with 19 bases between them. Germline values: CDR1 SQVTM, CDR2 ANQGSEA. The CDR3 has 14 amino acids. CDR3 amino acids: CSVNPGLHENEQYF. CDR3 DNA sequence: TGCAGCGTTAACCCAGGCCTACATGAAAACGAGCAGTACTTC.

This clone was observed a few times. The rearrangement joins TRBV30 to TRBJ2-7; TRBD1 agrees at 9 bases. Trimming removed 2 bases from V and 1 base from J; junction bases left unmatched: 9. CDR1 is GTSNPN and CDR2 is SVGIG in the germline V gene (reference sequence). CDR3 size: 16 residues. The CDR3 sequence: CAWSPSRTGDSYEQYF. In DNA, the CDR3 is TGTGCCTGGAGTCCATCCCGGACAGGGGATTCCTACGAGCAGTACTTC.

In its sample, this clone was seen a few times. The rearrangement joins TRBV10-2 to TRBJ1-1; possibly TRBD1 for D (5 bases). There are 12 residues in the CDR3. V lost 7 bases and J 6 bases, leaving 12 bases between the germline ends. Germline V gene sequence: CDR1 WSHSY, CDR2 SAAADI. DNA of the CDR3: TGCGCCAGCAATTTTGGGGACGCTGAAGCTTTCTTT. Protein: CASNFGDAEAFF.

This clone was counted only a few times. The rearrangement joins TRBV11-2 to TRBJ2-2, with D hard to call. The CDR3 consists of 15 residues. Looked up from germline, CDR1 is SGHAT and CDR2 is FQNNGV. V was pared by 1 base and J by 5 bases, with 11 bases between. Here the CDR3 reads CASSLGTAGTGELFF. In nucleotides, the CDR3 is TGTGCCAGCAGCTTAGGGACGGCTGGGACCGGGGAGCTGTTTTTT.

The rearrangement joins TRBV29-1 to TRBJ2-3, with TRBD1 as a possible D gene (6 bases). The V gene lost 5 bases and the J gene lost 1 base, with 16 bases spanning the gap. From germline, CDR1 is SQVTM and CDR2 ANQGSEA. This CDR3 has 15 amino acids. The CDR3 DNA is TGCAGCGTTACTGACTTAGGGGGTGGCACAGATACGCAGTATTTT. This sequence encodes CSVTDLGGGTDTQYF.

The CDR3 region is CASSITLNQPQHF. The CDR3 DNA is TGTGCCAGTAGTATAACCTTAAATCAGCCCCAGCATTTT. V gene TRBV19 combines with J gene TRBJ1-5; no firm D call. The germline V gene encodes CDR1 LNHDA and CDR2 SQIVND (reference sequence). Between the trimmed V and J ends, which lost 2 bases and 4 bases, there was a span of 6 bases. The length of the CDR3 is 13 residues.

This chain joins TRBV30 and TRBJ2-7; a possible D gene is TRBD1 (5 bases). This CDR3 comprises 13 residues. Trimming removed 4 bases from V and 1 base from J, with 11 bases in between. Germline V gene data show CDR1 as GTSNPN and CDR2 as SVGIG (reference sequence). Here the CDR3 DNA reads TGTGCCTGGACTGCAGGGATGTCCTACGAGCAGTACTTC. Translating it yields CAWTAGMSYEQYF.

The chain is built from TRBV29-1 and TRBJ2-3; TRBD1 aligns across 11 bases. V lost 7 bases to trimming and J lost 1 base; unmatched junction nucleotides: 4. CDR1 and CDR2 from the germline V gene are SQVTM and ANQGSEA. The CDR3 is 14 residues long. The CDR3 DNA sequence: TGCAGCGCCGGACAGGGGGCCGGCACAGATACGCAGTATTTT. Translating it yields CSAGQGAGTDTQYF.

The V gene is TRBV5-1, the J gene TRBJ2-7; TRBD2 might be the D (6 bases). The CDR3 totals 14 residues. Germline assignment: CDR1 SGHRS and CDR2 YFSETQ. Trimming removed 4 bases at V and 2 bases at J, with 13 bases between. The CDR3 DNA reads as TGCGCCAGCAGCCCCGGGACTCCTACCTACGAGCAGTACTTC. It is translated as CASSPGTPTYEQYF.

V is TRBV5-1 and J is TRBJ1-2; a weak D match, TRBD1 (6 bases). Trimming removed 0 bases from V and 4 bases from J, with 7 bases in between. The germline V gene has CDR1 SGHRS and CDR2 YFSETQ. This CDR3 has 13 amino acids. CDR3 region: CASSLGTAYGYTF. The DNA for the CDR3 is TGCGCCAGCAGCTTGGGGACAGCCTATGGCTACACCTTC.

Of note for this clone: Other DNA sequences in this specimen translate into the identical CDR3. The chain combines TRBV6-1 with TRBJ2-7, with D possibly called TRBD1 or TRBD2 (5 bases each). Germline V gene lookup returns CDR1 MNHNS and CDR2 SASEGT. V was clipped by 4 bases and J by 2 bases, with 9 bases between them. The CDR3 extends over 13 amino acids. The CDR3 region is CASSGDGPYEQYF. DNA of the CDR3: TGTGCCAGCAGTGGGGACGGACCCTACGAGCAGTACTTC.

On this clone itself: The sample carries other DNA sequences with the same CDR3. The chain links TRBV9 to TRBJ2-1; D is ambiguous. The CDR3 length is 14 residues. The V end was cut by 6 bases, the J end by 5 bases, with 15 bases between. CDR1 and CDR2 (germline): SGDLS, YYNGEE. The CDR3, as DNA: TGTGCCAGCACCTCGGTAGATTTCAACAATGAGCAGTTCTTC. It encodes CASTSVDFNNEQFF.

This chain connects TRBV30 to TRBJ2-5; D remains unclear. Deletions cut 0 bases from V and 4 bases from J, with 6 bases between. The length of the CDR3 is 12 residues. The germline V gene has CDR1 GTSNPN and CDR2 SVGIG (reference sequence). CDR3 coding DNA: TGTGCCTGGAGTGTACGACGAGAGACCCAGTACTTC. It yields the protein CAWSVRRETQYF.

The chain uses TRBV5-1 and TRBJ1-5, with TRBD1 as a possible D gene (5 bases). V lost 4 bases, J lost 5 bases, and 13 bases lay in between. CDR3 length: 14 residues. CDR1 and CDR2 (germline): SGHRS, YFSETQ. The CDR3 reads CASSRGQHDQPQHF. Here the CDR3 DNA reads TGCGCCAGCAGCCGGGGCCAGCACGATCAGCCCCAGCATTTT.

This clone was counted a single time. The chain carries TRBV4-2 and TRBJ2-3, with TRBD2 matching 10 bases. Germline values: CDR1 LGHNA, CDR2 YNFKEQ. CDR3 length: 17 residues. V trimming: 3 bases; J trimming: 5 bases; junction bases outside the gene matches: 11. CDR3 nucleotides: TGTGCCAGCAGCCAGGGTTCTAGCGGGAGCGTAGGAGATACGCAGTATTTT. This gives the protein CASSQGSSGSVGDTQYF.

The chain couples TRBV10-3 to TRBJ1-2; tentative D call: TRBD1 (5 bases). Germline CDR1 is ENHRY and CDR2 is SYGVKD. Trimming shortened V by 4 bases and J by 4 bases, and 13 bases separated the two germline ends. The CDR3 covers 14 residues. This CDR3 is CAISGGTEVYGYTF. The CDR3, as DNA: TGTGCCATCAGTGGGGGGACGGAGGTCTATGGCTACACCTTC.

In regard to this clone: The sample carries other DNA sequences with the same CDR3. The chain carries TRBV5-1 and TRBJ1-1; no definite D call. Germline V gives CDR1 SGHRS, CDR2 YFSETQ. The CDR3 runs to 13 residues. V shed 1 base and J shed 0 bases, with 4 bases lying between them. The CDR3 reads CASSLTVNTEAFF. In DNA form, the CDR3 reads TGCGCCAGCAGCTTGACAGTGAACACTGAAGCTTTCTTT.

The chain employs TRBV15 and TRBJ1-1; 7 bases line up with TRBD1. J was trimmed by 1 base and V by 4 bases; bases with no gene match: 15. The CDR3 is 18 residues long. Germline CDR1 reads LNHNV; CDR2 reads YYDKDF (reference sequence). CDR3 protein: CATSIPQAGGGPNTEAFF. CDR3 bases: TGTGCCACCAGCATCCCCCAAGCAGGAGGGGGCCCGAACACTGAAGCTTTCTTT.

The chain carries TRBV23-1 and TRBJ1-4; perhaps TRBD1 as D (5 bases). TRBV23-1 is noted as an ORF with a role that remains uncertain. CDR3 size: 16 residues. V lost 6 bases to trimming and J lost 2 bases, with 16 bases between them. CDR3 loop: CASRAGRDLTNEKLFF. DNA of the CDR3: TGCGCCAGCAGGGCTGGCAGGGACCTTACTAATGAAAAACTGTTTTTT.